The source of this T cell receptor beta chain is a study of shared T cell receptors in the human thymus. TCRdb keeps only in-frame clones here, not all; method: immunoSEQ multiplex PCR. The sample lists some 660,000 clones, around 87% seen once, with roughly 0.0094% in the top ten. These records were also assigned to another study, of human thymus T cells.

The clonotype originates from a boy younger than two with a congenital heart defect. The sample comprised thymocytes.

The CDR3 coding sequence is TGTGCCAGTAGTATAGGTCGGGGAGCCAAAAACATTCAGTACTTC. It is translated as CASSIGRGAKNIQYF. The chain has TRBV19 and TRBJ2-4; possibly TRBD2 for D (5 bases). The CDR3 length is 15 residues. Germline loops: CDR1 LNHDA, CDR2 SQIVND (reference sequence). V was pared by 1 base and J by 0 bases, with 7 bases between.